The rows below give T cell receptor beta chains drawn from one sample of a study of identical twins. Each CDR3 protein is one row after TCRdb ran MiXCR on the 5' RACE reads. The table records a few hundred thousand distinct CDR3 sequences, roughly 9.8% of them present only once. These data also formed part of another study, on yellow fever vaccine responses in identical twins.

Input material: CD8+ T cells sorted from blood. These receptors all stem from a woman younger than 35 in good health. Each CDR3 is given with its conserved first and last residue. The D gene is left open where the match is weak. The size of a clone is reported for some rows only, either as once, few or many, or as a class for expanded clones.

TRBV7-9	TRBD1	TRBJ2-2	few	CASSAARGPDTGELFF	TGTGCCAGCAGCGCTGCGAGGGGGCCTGACACCGGGGAGCTGTTTTTT
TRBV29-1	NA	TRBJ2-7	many	CSVEALGEQYF	TGCAGCGTTGAAGCTTTGGGCGAGCAGTACTTC
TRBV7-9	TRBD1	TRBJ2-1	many	CASSSTGGGEQFF	TGTGCCAGCAGCTCGACAGGGGGCGGTGAGCAGTTCTTC
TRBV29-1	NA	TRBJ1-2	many	CSVEDRGPGAGFYGYTF	TGCAGCGTTGAAGATAGGGGTCCGGGGGCTGGATTCTATGGCTACACCTTC
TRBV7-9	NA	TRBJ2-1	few	CASSRWDEQFF	TGTGCCAGCAGTCGGTGGGATGAGCAGTTCTTC
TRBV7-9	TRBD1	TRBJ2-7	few	CASSGQESYEQYF	TGTGCCAGCAGCGGACAGGAGTCCTACGAGCAGTACTTC
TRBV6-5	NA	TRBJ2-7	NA	CASSYSHSERIYEQYF	TGTGCCAGCAGTTACTCTCACAGTGAGAGAATCTACGAGCAGTACTTC
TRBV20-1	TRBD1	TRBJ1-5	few	CSAATGEVEPQHF	TGCAGTGCAGCGACAGGGGAGGTAGAGCCCCAGCATTTT
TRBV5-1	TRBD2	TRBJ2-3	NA	CASSAGTSGVVDTQYF	TGCGCCAGCAGCGCCGGGACTAGCGGGGTGGTAGATACGCAGTATTTT
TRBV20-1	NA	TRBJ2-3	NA	CSATNEGLQTSTDTQYF	TGCAGTGCTACGAACGAGGGTCTACAAACTAGCACAGATACGCAGTATTTT
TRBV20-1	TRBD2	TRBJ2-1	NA	CSARDRGLAGWDNEQFF	TGCAGTGCTAGAGATAGGGGACTAGCGGGATGGGACAATGAGCAGTTCTTC
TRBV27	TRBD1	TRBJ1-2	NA	CASSLSELQGEYGYTF	TGTGCCAGCAGTTTATCGGAATTACAGGGGGAATATGGCTACACCTTC
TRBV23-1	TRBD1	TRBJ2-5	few	CASSQSTGKQETQYF	TGCGCCAGCAGTCAATCGACAGGGAAACAAGAGACCCAGTACTTC
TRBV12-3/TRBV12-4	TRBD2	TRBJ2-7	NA	CASRVGLVDEQYF	TGTGCCAGCAGGGTCGGACTAGTCGACGAGCAGTACTTC
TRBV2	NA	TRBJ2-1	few	CASSDRQGNEQFF	TGTGCCAGCAGTGACAGACAAGGCAATGAGCAGTTCTTC
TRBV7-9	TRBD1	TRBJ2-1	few	CASSLGTGLHEQFF	TGTGCCAGCAGCTTAGGGACAGGGTTACATGAGCAGTTCTTC
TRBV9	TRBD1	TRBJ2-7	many	CASSGQGAHEQYF	TGTGCCAGCAGCGGACAGGGGGCGCACGAGCAGTACTTC
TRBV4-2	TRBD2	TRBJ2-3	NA	CASSQGLADTDTQYF	TGTGCCAGCAGCCAAGGACTAGCGGACACAGATACGCAGTATTTT
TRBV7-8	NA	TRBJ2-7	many	CASSPSGNHEQYF	TGTGCCAGCAGTCCCTCAGGGAACCACGAGCAGTACTTC
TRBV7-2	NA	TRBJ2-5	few	CASSLRNDYGETQYF	TGTGCCAGCAGCTTAAGGAACGACTACGGGGAGACCCAGTACTTC
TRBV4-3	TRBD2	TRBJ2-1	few	CASSQDPPSGGLSYNEQFF	TGCGCCAGCAGCCAAGATCCCCCCAGCGGGGGCCTCTCCTACAATGAGCAGTTCTTC
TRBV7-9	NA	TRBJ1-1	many	CASSPREGGTEAFF	TGTGCCAGCAGCCCAAGGGAAGGGGGGACTGAAGCTTTCTTT
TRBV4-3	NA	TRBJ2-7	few	CASSQGRGLLYEQYF	TGCGCCAGCAGCCAAGGGAGGGGGCTTCTATACGAGCAGTACTTC
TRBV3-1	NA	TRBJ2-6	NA	CAISLLDSDHSGANVLTF	TGTGCCATCAGTTTACTGGACAGCGATCACTCTGGGGCCAACGTCCTGACTTTC
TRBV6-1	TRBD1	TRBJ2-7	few	CASSGGQGHEQYF	TGTGCCAGCAGTGGGGGACAGGGCCACGAGCAGTACTTC
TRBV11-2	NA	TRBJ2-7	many	CASSLSRGSSYEQYF	TGTGCCAGCAGCTTAAGCCGGGGGAGCTCCTACGAGCAGTACTTC
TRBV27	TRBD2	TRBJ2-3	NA	CASSLGWGGITDTQYF	TGTGCCAGCAGTTTAGGTTGGGGGGGGATCACAGATACGCAGTATTTT
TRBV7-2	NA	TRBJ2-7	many	CASSQDNSVEQYF	TGTGCCAGCAGCCAGGACAATTCGGTCGAGCAGTACTTC